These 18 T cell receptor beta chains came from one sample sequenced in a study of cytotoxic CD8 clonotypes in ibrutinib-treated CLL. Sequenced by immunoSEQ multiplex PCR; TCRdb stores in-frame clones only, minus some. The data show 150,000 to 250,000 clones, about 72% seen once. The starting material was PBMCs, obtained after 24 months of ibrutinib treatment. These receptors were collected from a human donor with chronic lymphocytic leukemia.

The CDR3: CAISEPGGDTQYF. The CDR3 DNA is TGTGCCATCAGTGAGCCTGGAGGCGATACGCAGTATTTT. The rearrangement joins TRBV10-3 to TRBJ2-3; tentatively, D is TRBD2 (5 bases). The V end was cut by 2 bases, the J end by 6 bases, with 9 bases between. CDR1 and CDR2 from the germline V gene are ENHRY and SYGVKD. The CDR3 spans 13 residues.

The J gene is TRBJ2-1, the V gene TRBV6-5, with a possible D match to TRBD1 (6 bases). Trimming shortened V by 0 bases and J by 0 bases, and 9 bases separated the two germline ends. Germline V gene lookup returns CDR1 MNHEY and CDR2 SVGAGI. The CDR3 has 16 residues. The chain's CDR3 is CASSYSQGSSYNEQFF. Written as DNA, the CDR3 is TGTGCCAGCAGTTACTCGCAGGGGAGCTCCTACAATGAGCAGTTCTTC.

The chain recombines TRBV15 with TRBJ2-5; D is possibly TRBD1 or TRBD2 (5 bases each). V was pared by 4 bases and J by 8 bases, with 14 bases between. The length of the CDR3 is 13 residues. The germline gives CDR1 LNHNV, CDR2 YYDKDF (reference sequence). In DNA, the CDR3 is TGTGCCACCAGCATCACGGGACGACCTACCCAGTACTTC. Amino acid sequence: CATSITGRPTQYF.

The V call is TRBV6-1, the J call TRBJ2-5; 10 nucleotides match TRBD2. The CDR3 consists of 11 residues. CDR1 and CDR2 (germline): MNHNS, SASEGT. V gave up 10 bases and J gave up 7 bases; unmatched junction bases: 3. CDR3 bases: TGTGCCATCGGGACTAGCGCGACCCAGTACTTC. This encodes CAIGTSATQYF.

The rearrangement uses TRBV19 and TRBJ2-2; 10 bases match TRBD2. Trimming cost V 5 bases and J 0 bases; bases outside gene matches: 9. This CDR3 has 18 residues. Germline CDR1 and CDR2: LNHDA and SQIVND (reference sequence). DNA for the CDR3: TGTGCCAGTAGTTTAGCCGGGACTAGCGCCACGAACACCGGGGAGCTGTTTTTT. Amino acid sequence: CASSLAGTSATNTGELFF.

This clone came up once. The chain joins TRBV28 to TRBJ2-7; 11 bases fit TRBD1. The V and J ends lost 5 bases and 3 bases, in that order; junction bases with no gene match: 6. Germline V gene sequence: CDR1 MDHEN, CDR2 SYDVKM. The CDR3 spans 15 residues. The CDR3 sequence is CASSPGTGGVYEQYF. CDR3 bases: TGTGCCAGCAGTCCGGGGACAGGGGGAGTCTACGAGCAGTACTTC.

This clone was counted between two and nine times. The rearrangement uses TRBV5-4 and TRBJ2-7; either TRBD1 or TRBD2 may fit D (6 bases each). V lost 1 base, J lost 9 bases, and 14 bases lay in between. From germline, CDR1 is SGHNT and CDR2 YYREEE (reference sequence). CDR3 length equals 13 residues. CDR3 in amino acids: CASSLSDRRGQYF. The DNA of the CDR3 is TGTGCCAGCAGCTTGTCAGACAGGAGGGGGCAGTACTTC.

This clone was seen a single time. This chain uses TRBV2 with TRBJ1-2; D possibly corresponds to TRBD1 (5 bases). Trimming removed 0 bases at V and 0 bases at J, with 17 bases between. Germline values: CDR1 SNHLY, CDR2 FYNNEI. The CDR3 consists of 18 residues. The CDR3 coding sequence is TGTGCCAGCAGTGAAGCCCGTTACTATTCAGGGTCTAACTATGGCTACACCTTC. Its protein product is CASSEARYYSGSNYGYTF.

In nucleotides, the CDR3 is TGTGCCAGAAGCCCCCGGGACCGGATAGTCTCAACTAATGAAAAACTGTTTTTT. It specifies CARSPRDRIVSTNEKLFF. The chain combines TRBV5-3 with TRBJ1-4, with D possibly matching TRBD1 (5 bases). TRBV5-3 is treated as an ORF (open reading frame) with a function not yet certain. The CDR3 consists of 18 residues. The V and J ends lost 4 bases and 0 bases respectively, with 19 bases between them.

CDR3 loop: CASSFPRTSGRGKNIQYF. CDR3 nucleotide sequence: TGTGCCAGCAGCTTTCCCAGGACTAGCGGGAGAGGCAAAAACATTCAGTACTTC. The chain recombines TRBV2 with TRBJ2-4, with TRBD2 matching over 13 bases. V shed 6 bases, J shed 3 bases, and the junction held 11 bases outside the gene matches. The CDR3 covers 18 residues. Germline loops: CDR1 SNHLY, CDR2 FYNNEI.

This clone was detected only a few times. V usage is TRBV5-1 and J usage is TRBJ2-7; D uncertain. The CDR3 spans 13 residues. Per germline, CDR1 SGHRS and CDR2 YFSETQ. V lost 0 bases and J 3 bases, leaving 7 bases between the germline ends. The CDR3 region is CASSLELDYEQYF. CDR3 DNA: TGCGCCAGCAGCTTGGAACTCGACTACGAGCAGTACTTC.

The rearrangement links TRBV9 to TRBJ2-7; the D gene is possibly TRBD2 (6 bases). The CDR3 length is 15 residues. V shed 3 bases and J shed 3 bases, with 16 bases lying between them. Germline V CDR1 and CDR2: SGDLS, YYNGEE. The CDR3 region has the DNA TGTGCCAGCAGCGAATCACCGGGAGCCTTCTACGAGCAGTACTTC. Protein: CASSESPGAFYEQYF.

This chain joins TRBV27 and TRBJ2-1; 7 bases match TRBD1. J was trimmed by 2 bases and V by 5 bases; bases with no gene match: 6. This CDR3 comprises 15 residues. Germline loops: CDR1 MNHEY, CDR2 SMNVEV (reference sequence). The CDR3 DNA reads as TGTGCCAGCAGTCAGACAGGGATCACCTACAATGAGCAGTTCTTC. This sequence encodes CASSQTGITYNEQFF.

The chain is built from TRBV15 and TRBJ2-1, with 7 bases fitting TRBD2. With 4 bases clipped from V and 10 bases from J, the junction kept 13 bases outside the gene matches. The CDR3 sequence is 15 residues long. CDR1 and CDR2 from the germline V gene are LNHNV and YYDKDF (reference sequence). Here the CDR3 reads CATSTPSGAGVEQFF. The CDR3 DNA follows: TGTGCCACCAGCACTCCCTCCGGGGCGGGGGTCGAGCAGTTCTTC.

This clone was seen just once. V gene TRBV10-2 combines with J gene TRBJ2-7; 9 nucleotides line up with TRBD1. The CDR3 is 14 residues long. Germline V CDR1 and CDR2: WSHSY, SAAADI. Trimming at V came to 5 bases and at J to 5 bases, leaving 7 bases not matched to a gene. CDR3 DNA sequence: TGCGCCAGCAGTTACGGACAGGGGTTCAACGAGCAGTACTTC. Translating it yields CASSYGQGFNEQYF.

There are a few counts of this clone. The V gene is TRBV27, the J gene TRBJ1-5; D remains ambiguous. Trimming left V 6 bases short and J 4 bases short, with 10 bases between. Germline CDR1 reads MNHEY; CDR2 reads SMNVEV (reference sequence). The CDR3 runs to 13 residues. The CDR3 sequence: CASSPRPNQPQHF. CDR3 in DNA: TGTGCCAGCAGCCCACGCCCAAATCAGCCCCAGCATTTT.

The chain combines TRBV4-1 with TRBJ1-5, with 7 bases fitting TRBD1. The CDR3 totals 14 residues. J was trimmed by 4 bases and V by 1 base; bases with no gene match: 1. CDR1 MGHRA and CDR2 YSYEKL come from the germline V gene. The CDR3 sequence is CASSQGQGNQPQHF. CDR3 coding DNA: TGCGCCAGCAGCCAAGGACAGGGTAATCAGCCCCAGCATTTT.

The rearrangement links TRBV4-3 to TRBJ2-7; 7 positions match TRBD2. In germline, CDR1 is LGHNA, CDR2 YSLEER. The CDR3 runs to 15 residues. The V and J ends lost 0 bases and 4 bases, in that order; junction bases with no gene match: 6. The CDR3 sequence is CASSQDGGGVYEQYF. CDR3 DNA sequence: TGCGCCAGCAGCCAAGATGGGGGGGGTGTGTACGAGCAGTACTTC.